The rows below give T cell receptor beta chains drawn from one sample of a study of T cell responses to AZD1222 COVID-19 vaccine. Repertoires were generated with immunoSEQ multiplex PCR, while TCRdb's copy carries only in-frame clones and drops some. In the table there are around 70,000 clones, 85% to 90% of which are singletons. The material sequenced was peripheral blood, taken on day 0 of AZD1222 vaccination. The receptor set was obtained from an adult in good health. CDR3s include the opening cysteine and the closing phenylalanine or tryptophan. A D gene is named only where the DNA matches it firmly. Clone size is shown for a subset of rows, as once, few, many or a class of expanded clone.

v_gene	abundance	d_gene	j_gene	CDR3nt	CDR3aa
TRBV11-1	-	-	TRBJ1-1	TGTGCCAGCAGCCGGGCTGAGAACACTGAAGCTTTCTTT	CASSRAENTEAFF
TRBV6-2/TRBV6-3	-	-	TRBJ2-3	TGTGCCAGCAGCGACTCTGATACGCAGTATTTT	CASSDSDTQYF
TRBV19	-	TRBD1	TRBJ1-5	TGTGCCAGTAGTTCCCGGACAGGGGGGGATCAGCCCCAGCATTTT	CASSSRTGGDQPQHF
TRBV7-8	-	TRBD1	TRBJ1-5	TGTGCCAGCAGCCCCAGAGCAGGGGGGCCTCAGCCCCAGCATTTT	CASSPRAGGPQPQHF
TRBV10-1	-	-	TRBJ1-1	TGCGCCAGCAGTGCCGAGAACCGGAACACTGAAGCTTTCTTT	CASSAENRNTEAFF
TRBV27	-	-	TRBJ2-4	TGTGCCAGCAGTTGGACCGTCCTAGCCAAAAACATTCAGTACTTC	CASSWTVLAKNIQYF
TRBV6-2/TRBV6-3	few	-	TRBJ2-7	TGTGCCAGCAGTTACTCCGACAGCTACGAGCAGTACTTC	CASSYSDSYEQYF
TRBV25-1	once	TRBD2	TRBJ2-1	TGTGCCAGCAGTGCCCGACTAGCGGGAGGGACCAATGAGCAGTTCTTC	CASSARLAGGTNEQFF
TRBV6-1	-	TRBD2	TRBJ2-1	TGTGCCAGCAGTGAGGCACTAGCGGGTTACAATGAGCAGTTCTTC	CASSEALAGYNEQFF
TRBV15	-	TRBD1	TRBJ1-1	TGTGCCACCAGCAGAGGACACAGGGGTGGTGAAGCTTTCTTT	CATSRGHRGGEAFF
TRBV3-1/TRBV3-2	few	TRBD2	TRBJ2-2	TGTGCCAGCAGCCCTAGCGGGAGGGACACCGGGGAGCTGTTTTTT	CASSPSGRDTGELFF
TRBV4-3	-	-	TRBJ1-3	TGCGCCAGCAGCCAAGGAACTTGGGGCTCTGGAAACACCATATATTTT	CASSQGTWGSGNTIYF
TRBV7-9	-	-	TRBJ2-5	TGTGCCAGCAGCCAGGGTCGGGGGCTATGGGAAGAGACCCAGTACTTC	CASSQGRGLWEETQYF
TRBV6-5	-	-	TRBJ2-5	TGTGCCAGCGGTCTCCTGGGGAGGAAAGGGGAGACCCAGTACTTC	CASGLLGRKGETQYF
TRBV2	once	-	TRBJ2-7	TGTGCCAGCACTTGGGAGAACCCCAACGAGCAGTACTTC	CASTWENPNEQYF
TRBV19	-	-	TRBJ1-1	TGTGCCAGTAGTACAGGGAACACTGAAGCTTTCTTT	CASSTGNTEAFF
TRBV10-1	-	TRBD1	TRBJ2-7	TGCGCCAGCAGTGAGGGGGGGACAGGGGGCTACGAGCAGTACTTC	CASSEGGTGGYEQYF
TRBV5-1	-	TRBD1	TRBJ2-1	TGCGCCAGCAGCTGGGACAGGGAATTCAGTGAGCAGTTCTTC	CASSWDREFSEQFF
TRBV25-1	-	TRBD2	TRBJ2-5	TGTGCCAGCAGTCCTAGCGGGCAAGAGACCCAGTACTTC	CASSPSGQETQYF
TRBV6-6	-	-	TRBJ1-2	TGTGCCAGCAAAGATATTCAGGGCCGGGCCTATGGCTACACCTTC	CASKDIQGRAYGYTF
TRBV11-2	-	TRBD2	TRBJ2-2	TGTGCCAGCAGCTCACTAGCGGGAAACACCGGGGAGCTGTTTTTT	CASSSLAGNTGELFF
TRBV18	-	TRBD1	TRBJ2-3	TGTGCCAGCTCATCTTCGCCTGGGACAGCGATAGATACGCAGTATTTT	CASSSSPGTAIDTQYF
TRBV4-1	few	TRBD2	TRBJ2-3	TGCGCCAGCAGCCGTGGAGGAAGTGAGGCTAGCGGGAGTAAAGGGGACACAGATACGCAGTATTTT	CASSRGGSEASGSKGDTDTQYF
TRBV6-1	-	TRBD2	TRBJ2-7	TGTGCCAGCAGTGAAGGGGCGGGGGGCCCGAGGGAGCAGTACTTC	CASSEGAGGPREQYF
TRBV7-3	-	-	TRBJ1-1	TGTGCCAGCAGCTTAGAAGGGGGACGGAACACTGAAGCTTTCTTT	CASSLEGGRNTEAFF
TRBV5-4	-	-	TRBJ2-2	TGTGCCAGCAGCTTGGATGGCGGAGCTAACACCGGGGAGCTGTTTTTT	CASSLDGGANTGELFF
TRBV27	-	-	TRBJ2-5	TGTGCCAGCAGTTTAGTGGCCCAAGAGACCCAGTACTTC	CASSLVAQETQYF
TRBV19	-	TRBD1	TRBJ2-3	TGTGCCAGTAGCCTACGGGGGGGACAGGGGAGCACAGATACGCAGTATTTT	CASSLRGGQGSTDTQYF
TRBV27	-	-	TRBJ1-1	TGTGCCAGCAGTTCCCCGGGACGGAGTGTTGAAGCTTTCTTT	CASSSPGRSVEAFF
TRBV6-2/TRBV6-3	-	TRBD2	TRBJ2-7	TGTGCCAGCAGTTACAGGCTAGCGGGAGCACGAGAGCAGTACTTC	CASSYRLAGAREQYF
TRBV7-9	few	-	TRBJ1-4	TGTGCCAGCAGCCCCCCCGGGGGATTTAATGAAAAACTGTTTTTT	CASSPPGGFNEKLFF
TRBV4-1	-	-	TRBJ1-4	TGCGCCAGCAGCCAAGGAATAGGGAATGAAAAACTGTTTTTT	CASSQGIGNEKLFF
TRBV5-1	-	-	TRBJ2-2	TGCGCCAGCAGGGAGGGGGACACCGGGGAGCTGTTTTTT	CASREGDTGELFF
TRBV19	-	-	TRBJ1-6	TGTGCCAGTAGTACGGGACGGATTAATTCACCCCTCCACTTT	CASSTGRINSPLHF
TRBV6-6	-	TRBD1	TRBJ2-6	TGTGCCAGCAGTCCCCGGGACAGGGTTTTGTCTGGGGCCAACGTCCTGACTTTC	CASSPRDRVLSGANVLTF
TRBV18	-	-	TRBJ2-1	TGTGCCAGCTCACCATTCGGGAATGAGCAGTTCTTC	CASSPFGNEQFF
TRBV7-9	once	-	TRBJ1-1	TGTGCCAGCGTCACGGGTCGGGGGAACACTGAAGCTTTCTTT	CASVTGRGNTEAFF
TRBV28	-	-	TRBJ1-3	TGTGCCAGCAGCCTTCCGGGGCAGACTGGAAACACCATATATTTT	CASSLPGQTGNTIYF
TRBV6-2/TRBV6-3	-	-	TRBJ2-3	TGTGCCAGCAGTTACGAGAGGGAAACAGATACGCAGTATTTT	CASSYERETDTQYF
TRBV30	few	TRBD1	TRBJ1-2	TGTGCCTTCGGACCGGACAGGGAGGGTGGCTACACCTTC	CAFGPDREGGYTF
TRBV6-2/TRBV6-3	-	TRBD2	TRBJ2-1	TGTGCCAGCAGCACCGGCGGGGGATCGGGTGAGCAGTTCTTC	CASSTGGGSGEQFF
TRBV7-9	-	TRBD1	TRBJ1-3	TGTGCCAGCAGCCCCGGACAGGGTCTAAACACCATATATTTT	CASSPGQGLNTIYF
TRBV6-5	-	TRBD2	TRBJ2-5	TGTGCCAGCAGCCCCGGACTAGCGCACCAAGAGACCCAGTACTTC	CASSPGLAHQETQYF
TRBV28	-	-	TRBJ1-2	TGTGCCAGCAGTTTATTAGGGGGACTTGAAAACGTATACACCTTC	CASSLLGGLENVYTF
TRBV5-6	once	-	TRBJ1-4	TGTGCCAGCAGCTTGGTCAGGGATGAAAAACTGTTTTTT	CASSLVRDEKLFF
TRBV24-1	-	TRBD1	TRBJ1-4	TGTGCCACCAGTGAGCGCGGACAGGGTATGAATGAAAAACTGTTTTTT	CATSERGQGMNEKLFF
TRBV20-1	few	-	TRBJ2-5	TGCAGTGCTAGTGGGTCAGATCAAGAGACCCAGTACTTC	CSASGSDQETQYF
TRBV4-2	-	TRBD2	TRBJ2-3	TGTGCCAGCAGCTCCTCCTCGGGACTAGCCAAAATAGTCACAGATACGCAGTATTTT	CASSSSSGLAKIVTDTQYF
TRBV7-3	-	TRBD1	TRBJ2-2	TGTGCCAGCAGCCCCAGGACAGGGCGGACCGGGGAGCTGTTTTTT	CASSPRTGRTGELFF
TRBV6-1	-	-	TRBJ1-5	TGTGCCAGCAGTGAAGGAGCTGGGCAGCAGCCCCAGCATTTT	CASSEGAGQQPQHF
TRBV4-2	-	-	TRBJ2-5	TGTGCCAGCAGCCTTCGGACTTCTGGGAGGGAGACCCAGTACTTC	CASSLRTSGRETQYF
TRBV18	-	-	TRBJ2-3	TGTGCCAGCTCACCCACGGGACTCATCGATACGCAGTATTTT	CASSPTGLIDTQYF
TRBV28	-	-	TRBJ2-1	TGTGCCAGCAGGCTCGGTGGGGCCTACAATGAGCAGTTCTTC	CASRLGGAYNEQFF
TRBV6-2/TRBV6-3	few	TRBD1	TRBJ1-1	TGTGCCAGCAGTAGGGGGCCAGTAAACACTGAAGCTTTCTTT	CASSRGPVNTEAFF
TRBV27	-	-	TRBJ2-5	TGTGCCAGCAGTTTAATGGGAGAGACCCAGTACTTC	CASSLMGETQYF
TRBV6-9	-	TRBD2	TRBJ2-7	TGTGCCAGCAGTTTAGAGGGCCGGGGGGGACTAGCGGTCTCGGGGAGGGAGCAGTACTTC	CASSLEGRGGLAVSGREQYF
TRBV7-9	-	TRBD2	TRBJ2-1	TGTGCCAGCAGCTCGCGACTAGCGTGGGATGAGCAGTTCTTC	CASSSRLAWDEQFF